The rows below give T cell receptor beta chains drawn from one sample of a study of T cells after yellow fever vaccination. From the 5' RACE reads, TCRdb called clonotypes with MiXCR, one entry per CDR3 protein. In the table there are 340,000 or so distinct CDR3 sequences, around 12% of which are singletons. Sequences were derived from CD4+ T cells sorted from PBMCs, sampled 15 days after the yellow fever booster vaccination. The origin of the receptors is a man between 18 and 35 years old who received the YFV17D yellow fever vaccine. CDR3s include the opening cysteine and the closing phenylalanine or tryptophan. A D gene is named only where the DNA matches it firmly. A clone size is listed for some rows: how often the clone was seen (once, few, many), or a class if it is expanded.

TRBJ1-2 | few | TRBV7-3 | - | TGTGCCAGCAGCCCCTCGGGGATGGATGGCTACACCTTC | CASSPSGMDGYTF
TRBJ1-6 | few | TRBV15 | - | TGTGCCACCAGCAGGCGGGGAGGGGAGAATTCACCCCTCCACTTT | CATSRRGGENSPLHF
TRBJ2-3 | many | TRBV4-2 | - | TGTGCCAGCAGCCAGGCCGGCGGGGCGGGAACGATTGATACGCAGTATTTT | CASSQAGGAGTIDTQYF
TRBJ1-6 | few | TRBV28 | - | TGTGCCAGCAGCCGGGGCGGTGAGCAATCACCCCTCCACTTT | CASSRGGEQSPLHF
TRBJ2-3 | many | TRBV4-3 | TRBD2 | TGCGCCAGCAGCCAACGAGGCGGCGGGGGGTCTACAGATACGCAGTATTTT | CASSQRGGGGSTDTQYF
TRBJ2-5 | few | TRBV5-1 | - | TGCGCCAGCAGCTCGGGGGGACAGGTAGAGACCCAGTACTTC | CASSSGGQVETQYF
TRBJ2-7 | - | TRBV5-1 | - | TGCGCCAGCAGCTTGGAGCAGGGAGGCCACAGTGAGCAGTACTTC | CASSLEQGGHSEQYF
TRBJ2-3 | few | TRBV5-4 | TRBD2 | TGTGCCAGCAGGTTGACTAGCGGGGTCCCAGATACGCAGTATTTT | CASRLTSGVPDTQYF
TRBJ1-6 | - | TRBV6-5 | - | TGTGCCAGCAGTCCCCTGGATGGTCGCTATAATTCACCCCTCCACTTT | CASSPLDGRYNSPLHF
TRBJ2-3 | many | TRBV12-3/TRBV12-4 | - | TGTGCCAGCAGTTTTCGGGATACGCAGTATTTT | CASSFRDTQYF
TRBJ1-2 | - | TRBV20-1 | - | TGCAGTGCGAGGAGAGACAGCCGGCGATCTGGCTACACCTTC | CSARRDSRRSGYTF
TRBJ1-2 | - | TRBV2 | - | TGTGCCAGCAGTGCCCGACGTTCAAGACAGGAAAACTATGGCTACACCTTC | CASSARRSRQENYGYTF
TRBJ1-5 | few | TRBV5-1 | - | TGCGCCAGCAGCTACGACAGCCCAAATCAGCCCCAGCATTTT | CASSYDSPNQPQHF
TRBJ2-1 | few | TRBV19 | TRBD2 | TGTGCCAGTAGTAGACCTAGCGGGGGGGCCGACGGTGAGCAGTTCTTC | CASSRPSGGADGEQFF
TRBJ2-5 | - | TRBV4-2 | TRBD2 | TGTGCCAGCAGCCAAGACCTAGCGGGGGCCTTAGAGACCCAGTACTTC | CASSQDLAGALETQYF
TRBJ2-1 | - | TRBV11-2 | TRBD2 | TGTGCCAGCAGCCATCGAGCTAGCGGGAACGATGAGCAGTTCTTC | CASSHRASGNDEQFF
TRBJ2-3 | few | TRBV5-8 | TRBD2 | TGTGCCAGCAGCTTGGAAGCGGGGGGGCCATTTGGTACAGATACGCAGTATTTT | CASSLEAGGPFGTDTQYF
TRBJ1-2 | - | TRBV7-3 | TRBD1 | TGTGCCAGCAGCTTAAAGGACAGGCATGGCTACACCTTC | CASSLKDRHGYTF
TRBJ1-1 | - | TRBV20-1 | TRBD1 | TGCAGTGCCGGGACAGGGGACTCGAACACTGAAGCTTTCTTT | CSAGTGDSNTEAFF
TRBJ1-2 | - | TRBV12-3/TRBV12-4 | - | TGTGCCAGCAGATCCCGCGGAGGCGACGTTGGTTATGGCTACACCTTC | CASRSRGGDVGYGYTF
TRBJ2-2 | few | TRBV5-1 | - | TGCGCCAGCAGAGGGGGGCAGTTCAACACCGGGGAGCTGTTTTTT | CASRGGQFNTGELFF
TRBJ2-1 | few | TRBV18 | - | TGTGCCAGCTCACCACAAGTAGCGTCCTACAATGAGCAGTTCTTC | CASSPQVASYNEQFF
TRBJ1-6 | few | TRBV2 | TRBD1 | TGTGCCAGCAGGCTCTCCGGGACAGGGGGCTCACCCCTCCACTTT | CASRLSGTGGSPLHF
TRBJ2-1 | - | TRBV14 | - | TGTGCCAGCAGCCTGGCCCTTAGTGCGTCGGCCTACAATGAGCAGTTCTTC | CASSLALSASAYNEQFF
TRBJ1-1 | - | TRBV6-5 | - | TGTGCCAGCAGATCACACACAGGGCGGGGGAGCACTGAAGCTTTCTTT | CASRSHTGRGSTEAFF
TRBJ2-4 | few | TRBV5-1 | - | TGCGCCAGCAGCCGAGAGGCCAGGATAAACATTCAGTACTTC | CASSREARINIQYF
TRBJ1-5 | - | TRBV5-1 | - | TGCGCCAGCAGCCCGGGACACCCGAACCAGCCCCAGCATTTT | CASSPGHPNQPQHF
TRBJ1-2 | many | TRBV25-1 | - | TGTGCCAGCAGTCACGCAGGTGAAAACTATGGCTACACCTTC | CASSHAGENYGYTF
TRBJ1-2 | - | TRBV7-9 | - | TGTGCCAGCAGCTTTGAGAGTAGGGACGGCTACACCTTC | CASSFESRDGYTF
TRBJ2-5 | few | TRBV19 | TRBD1 | TGTGCCAGTAGTACAGGGGGCCAAGAGACCCAGTACTTC | CASSTGGQETQYF
TRBJ2-1 | - | TRBV6-5 | - | TGTGCCAGCAGCCTTAGTGGCGGCCAACACAATGAGCAGTTCTTC | CASSLSGGQHNEQFF
TRBJ2-5 | - | TRBV7-3 | - | TGTGCCAGCTCGACTTCCCCCCAGTACTTC | CASSTSPQYF
TRBJ2-3 | - | TRBV5-4 | - | TGTGCCAGCAGCTTGGTTACGGGTAGGACGCAGTATTTT | CASSLVTGRTQYF
TRBJ2-7 | few | TRBV5-1 | - | TGCGCCAGCAGCTTGGCCGACAGCTCCTACGAGCAGTACTTC | CASSLADSSYEQYF
TRBJ2-5 | - | TRBV30 | TRBD2 | TGTGCCTGGAGCACACTAGCGGGGGGGCCCGGTGAGACCCAGTACTTC | CAWSTLAGGPGETQYF
TRBJ2-7 | - | TRBV5-4 | TRBD1 | TGTGCCAGCAGCCGACCCGGGACAGGGGTCAACGAGCAGTACTTC | CASSRPGTGVNEQYF
TRBJ1-1 | - | TRBV7-9 | TRBD1 | TGTGCCAGCAGCCCGCGACAGGGGTCGGCGGCTTTCTTT | CASSPRQGSAAFF
TRBJ1-2 | - | TRBV6-6 | TRBD1 | TGTGCCAGCAGAACCGTTCCGGGACAGGGAGTCTATGGCTACACCTTC | CASRTVPGQGVYGYTF
TRBJ1-4 | few | TRBV20-1 | - | TGCAGTGCTAGCCTTCGCGGGACAAGTGAAAAACTGTTTTTT | CSASLRGTSEKLFF
TRBJ1-5 | - | TRBV6-1 | TRBD1 | TGTGCCAGCAGTGATGGACAGGCCTCCTATAGCAATCAGCCCCAGCATTTT | CASSDGQASYSNQPQHF
TRBJ2-5 | - | TRBV29-1 | - | TGCAGCGTGGACCGGGCCATACAAGAGACCCAGTACTTC | CSVDRAIQETQYF
TRBJ2-3 | - | TRBV30 | TRBD1 | TGTGCCTGCAGAGAAGACAGGGTCCCAGATACGCAGTATTTT | CACREDRVPDTQYF
TRBJ1-1 | few | TRBV5-1 | - | TGCGCCAGCAGCCCTAGGGGGTTACGGGAAGCTTTCTTT | CASSPRGLREAFF
TRBJ2-3 | - | TRBV27 | TRBD2 | TGTGCCAGCAGTTTATCCTGGGTCATGGAGGGACTAGCGAGGACAGATACGCAGTATTTT | CASSLSWVMEGLARTDTQYF
TRBJ1-6 | - | TRBV5-5 | - | TGTGCCAGCAGCGGGGGGACTCGCGGGGCGAATTGGTCACCCCTCCACTTT | CASSGGTRGANWSPLHF
TRBJ2-7 | - | TRBV20-1 | - | TGCAGTGCCGTGAGGGGCCTCTACGAGCAGTACTTC | CSAVRGLYEQYF
TRBJ1-1 | few | TRBV6-5 | - | TGTGCCAGCAGCCGACCCCTCGGTCCGAACACTGAAGCTTTCTTT | CASSRPLGPNTEAFF
TRBJ1-5 | few | TRBV3-1 | TRBD1 | TGTGCCAGCAGCCAAAACAGGGGGCTAGAGCCCCAGCATTTT | CASSQNRGLEPQHF
TRBJ1-1 | few | TRBV5-1 | - | TGCGCCAGCAGCACCCGGGACACCACTGAAGCTTTCTTT | CASSTRDTTEAFF
TRBJ2-7 | - | TRBV6-5 | - | TGTGCCAGCAGCAGGACTGGTGGCCGTGCCTACGAGCAGTACTTC | CASSRTGGRAYEQYF
TRBJ2-6 | - | TRBV27 | - | TGTGCCAGCAGTTTTACGGCGACTGGGGCCAACGTCCTGACTTTC | CASSFTATGANVLTF
TRBJ2-1 | few | TRBV4-1 | - | TGCGCCAGCAGCCAACAGGGGGGTAGCTCCTACAATGAGCAGTTCTTC | CASSQQGGSSYNEQFF
TRBJ2-7 | few | TRBV5-1 | - | TGCGCCAGCAGCTTGGATGGGGCACCCGTACCCTACGAGCAGTACTTC | CASSLDGAPVPYEQYF
TRBJ2-5 | few | TRBV7-7 | TRBD2 | TGTGCCAGCAGCTTAGGTGGGCTAGCGGACAACCAAGAGACCCAGTACTTC | CASSLGGLADNQETQYF
TRBJ2-5 | few | TRBV6-6 | - | TGTGCCAGCAGTCGACAGACCCAAGAGACCCAGTACTTC | CASSRQTQETQYF
TRBJ2-3 | - | TRBV6-1 | - | TGTGCCAGCACACAGGGATTGGTCGGCACAGATACGCAGTATTTT | CASTQGLVGTDTQYF
TRBJ2-5 | few | TRBV11-3 | - | TGTGCCAGCAGCCCCGGTGGGGGTTCCGAGACCCAGTACTTC | CASSPGGGSETQYF